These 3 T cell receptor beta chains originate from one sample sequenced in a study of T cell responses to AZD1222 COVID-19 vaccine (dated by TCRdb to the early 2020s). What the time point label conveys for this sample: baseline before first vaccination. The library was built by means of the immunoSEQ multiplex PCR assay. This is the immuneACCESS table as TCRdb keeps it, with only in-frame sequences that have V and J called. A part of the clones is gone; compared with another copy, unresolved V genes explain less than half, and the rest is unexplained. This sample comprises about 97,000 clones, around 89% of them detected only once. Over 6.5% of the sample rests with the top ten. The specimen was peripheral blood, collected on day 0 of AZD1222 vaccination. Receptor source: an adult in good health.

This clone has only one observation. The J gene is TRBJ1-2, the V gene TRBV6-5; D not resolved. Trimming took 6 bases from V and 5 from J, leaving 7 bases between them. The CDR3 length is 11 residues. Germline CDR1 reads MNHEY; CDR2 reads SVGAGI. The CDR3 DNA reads TGTGCCAGCAGAAGTGGATATGGCTACACCTTC. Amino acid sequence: CASRSGYGYTF.

Here the CDR3 DNA reads TGTGCCAGTAGTCTGAGGGACAAAAACATTCAGTACTTC. Translated: CASSLRDKNIQYF. The gene calls are TRBV19 and TRBJ2-4; a possible D gene is TRBD2 (5 bases). The CDR3 is 13 residues long. CDR1 and CDR2 (germline): LNHDA, SQIVND (reference sequence). Deletions cut 5 bases from V and 3 bases from J, with 8 bases between.

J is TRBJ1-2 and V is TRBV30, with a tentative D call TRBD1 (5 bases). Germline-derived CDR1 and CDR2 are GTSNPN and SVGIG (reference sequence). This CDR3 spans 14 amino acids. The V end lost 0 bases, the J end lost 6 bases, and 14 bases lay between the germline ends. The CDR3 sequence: CAWSVRGVTHGYTF. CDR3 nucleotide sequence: TGTGCCTGGAGTGTGCGGGGGGTCACACATGGCTACACCTTC.